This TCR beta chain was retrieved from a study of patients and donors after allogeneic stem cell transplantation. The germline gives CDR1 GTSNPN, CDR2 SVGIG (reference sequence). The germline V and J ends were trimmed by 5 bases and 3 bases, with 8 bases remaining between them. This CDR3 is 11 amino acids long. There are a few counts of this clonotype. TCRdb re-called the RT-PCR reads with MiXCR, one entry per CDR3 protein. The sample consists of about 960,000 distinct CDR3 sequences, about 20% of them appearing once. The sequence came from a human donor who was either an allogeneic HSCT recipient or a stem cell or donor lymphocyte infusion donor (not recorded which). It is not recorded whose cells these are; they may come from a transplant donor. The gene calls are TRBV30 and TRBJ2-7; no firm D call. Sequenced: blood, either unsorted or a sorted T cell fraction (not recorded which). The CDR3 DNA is TGTGCCTGGGGCCCCAGCTACGAGCAGTACTTC. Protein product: CAWGPSYEQYF.